This T cell receptor beta chain was recovered during a study of cytomegalovirus exposure and HLA in healthy donors. Study outcomes and limitations: Whilst most TCR sequences proved rare, a subset of public TCRs occurred across many donors. Researchers left out some V segments, among them TRBV6-2 and TRBV6-3, as indistinguishable.

This CDR3 is 14 amino acids long. Germline V gene sequence: CDR1 SNHLY, CDR2 FYNNEI. Trimming pared 1 base from V and 2 bases from J, leaving 9 bases between. With respect to this clone: Its specificity is not known.

Primers for the PCR totalled 60 Vbeta and 13 Jbeta. Clones were read by immunoSEQ multiplex PCR, and TCRdb kept only the in-frame ones, dropping some. This sample has roughly 52,000 clones, with 70% to 80% found just once. The chain joins TRBV2 to TRBJ2-7, with D tentatively TRBD1 (5 bases). Sequenced sample: PBMCs. The receptor comes from a female donor in good health and CMV-seronegative. CDR3 sequence (DNA): TGTGCCAGCAGTGAAGACAGGTACGCCTACGAGCAGTACTTC. Its translation: CASSEDRYAYEQYF.